The 31 T cell receptor beta chains presented below share a single source sample, sequenced in a study of molecular identifiers for immune sequencing clone quantification. TCRdb redid the calling of the PCR reads with MiXCR, one entry per CDR3 protein. Of around 480,000 distinct CDR3 sequences in the sample, about 25% were seen once. Sequenced: naive CD8+ T cells from blood, with Jurkat cell RNA spiked in. This sample's subset: FACS-sorted CD8+CD4-CCR7+CD45RA+ naive T cells. These receptor sequences come from a human donor in good health. Some libraries in this study had Jurkat cell RNA spiked in.

This chain connects TRBV5-1 to TRBJ1-2; D is unclear. Trimming cost V 2 bases and J 7 bases, with 21 bases left between them. Germline-derived CDR1 and CDR2 are SGHRS and YFSETQ. The CDR3 totals 16 residues. The CDR3 sequence is CASSFTSGPPVSGYTF. The CDR3 coding sequence is TGCGCCAGCAGCTTTACCTCGGGCCCCCCAGTTAGTGGCTACACCTTC.

A note on this clonotype: One end of the junction fails to match germline, which may point to a read error. V usage is TRBV4-2 and J usage is TRBJ2-7; 10 bases are a match to TRBD2. The length of the CDR3 is 18 residues. CDR1 and CDR2 from the germline V gene are LGHNA and YNFKEQ. The CDR3 region has the DNA TGTGCCAGCGGCCAAGATGGGAGCGGGAGGGGGAGCTCCTACGAGCAGTACTTC. This gives the protein CASGQDGSGRGSSYEQYF.

In its sample, this clonotype was seen a few times. The V gene is TRBV6-6, the J gene TRBJ1-1; D is possibly TRBD1 (6 bases). Germline V gene sequence: CDR1 MNHNY, CDR2 SVGAGI (reference sequence). This CDR3 comprises 13 residues. V was shortened by 6 bases and J by 6 bases, with 14 bases between the two germline ends. The CDR3, as DNA: TGTGCCAGCAGCCAACAGGGCGGGGCTGAAGCTTTCTTT. It specifies CASSQQGGAEAFF.

This clonotype was seen a handful of times. The chain employs TRBV29-1 and TRBJ2-1; the D gene is possibly TRBD1 (6 bases). V lost 0 bases and J 8 bases, leaving 17 bases between the germline ends. The germline V gene encodes CDR1 SQVTM and CDR2 ANQGSEA. The CDR3 covers 15 residues. The CDR3 loop reads CSVEDRQGLGDEQFF. CDR3 in DNA: TGCAGCGTTGAAGATCGGCAGGGGTTAGGTGATGAGCAGTTCTTC.

The chain uses TRBV28 and TRBJ2-7, with D uncertain. CDR3 length: 10 amino acids. CDR1 and CDR2 from the germline V gene are MDHEN and SYDVKM. The ends were cut back, 3 bases at V and 7 bases at J, with 4 bases in the middle. The CDR3 region is CASSFGEQYF. The CDR3 nucleotides are TGTGCCAGCAGTTTTGGAGAGCAGTACTTC.

Points on this clonotype: At one of its ends the junction is not consistent with the germline gene, which may arise from a read error. The V and J genes are TRBV18 and TRBJ1-4; D gene unclear. Per the germline V gene, CDR1 is KGHSH and CDR2 is LQKENI. The CDR3 length is 16 residues. In DNA, the CDR3 is TGTGCCAGCTCACCCCTCCGGAACAGCAAGAATGAAAAACTGCTTTTT. It encodes CASSPLRNSKNEKLLF. Looking up the rest from reference TRBV18 and TRBJ1-4 gives the full variable domain: NAGVMQNPRHLVRRRGQEARLRCSPMKGHSHVYWYRQLPEEGLKFMVYLQKENIIDESGMPKERFSAEFPKEGPSILRIQQVVRGDSAAYFCASSPLRNSKNEKLLFGSGTQLSVL.

This clonotype was counted many times. V is TRBV12-3 or TRBV12-4 and J is TRBJ2-1; D is undetermined. Trimming shortened V by 6 bases and J by 12 bases, and 18 bases separated the two germline ends. The CDR3 length is 13 residues. CDR3: CASSPFANEGQFF. The CDR3 coding sequence is TGTGCCAGCAGCCCGTTTGCCAATGAAGGGCAGTTCTTC.

This clonotype showed up many times. This chain links TRBV2 with TRBJ2-3; TRBD1 matches at 8 bases. The V gene's germline CDR1 is SNHLY and CDR2 FYNNEI. V shed 7 bases and J 2 bases; nucleotides not matched to a gene: 5. CDR3 length: 14 amino acids. The CDR3 DNA reads as TGTGCCAGCAACGACAGGGGTTACACAGATACGCAGTATTTT. It yields the protein CASNDRGYTDTQYF.

This clonotype turned up a few times. The chain joins TRBV11-3 to TRBJ2-1; TRBD1 might be the D (6 bases). Trimming cost V 1 base and J 7 bases, with 8 bases left between them. Germline assignment: CDR1 SGHNT and CDR2 YENEEA. This CDR3 is 13 amino acids long. The CDR3 is CASSLGDTNEQFF. CDR3 coding DNA: TGTGCCAGCAGCTTAGGGGACACGAATGAGCAGTTCTTC.

V and J are TRBV7-9 and TRBJ1-3; D not resolved. V gave up 5 bases and J gave up 0 bases, with 17 bases separating them. CDR1 and CDR2 (germline): SEHNR, FQNEAQ (reference sequence). The CDR3 sequence is 17 residues long. The CDR3 region is CASSIDGRLYSGNTIYF. CDR3 in DNA: TGTGCCAGCAGCATAGACGGACGGCTTTACTCTGGAAACACCATATATTTT.

As to this clonotype: A read error may produce the germline difference seen at one junction end. The CDR3 DNA is TGTGCCAGCAGCTTAGTCTCGACAGATCCGCAGTATTTT. It codes for CASSLVSTDPQYF. The chain links TRBV11-1 to TRBJ2-3; tentative D call: TRBD1 (5 bases). The CDR3 loop spans 13 amino acids. Looked up from germline, CDR1 is SGHAT and CDR2 is FQDESV (reference sequence).

This clonotype was counted many times. V gene TRBV5-1 combines with J gene TRBJ2-3; 9 bases are shared with TRBD1. V lost 3 bases, J lost 2 bases, and 13 bases stayed unmatched. There are 18 residues in the CDR3. CDR1 SGHRS and CDR2 YFSETQ come from the germline V gene. CDR3 loop: CASSSSETGGITTDTQYF. In DNA, the CDR3 is TGCGCCAGCAGCTCTAGTGAGACAGGGGGAATAACCACAGATACGCAGTATTTT.

In the case of this clonotype: This CDR3 is missing its conserved last phenylalanine or tryptophan, likely due to a read error. V and J are TRBV5-1 and TRBJ1-1; D is perhaps TRBD1 (5 bases). The V end lost 2 bases, the J end lost 3 bases, and 14 bases lay between the germline ends. Germline V gives CDR1 SGHRS, CDR2 YFSETQ. The CDR3 length is 15 residues. The CDR3 DNA reads as TGCGCCAGCAGCTTTGGGCCGATGACAGACACTGAAGCTTTCTCT. Its protein product is CASSFGPMTDTEAFS.

This clonotype was detected ten times or more. The chain joins TRBV11-2 to TRBJ2-1; possibly TRBD2 for D (5 bases). CDR3 size: 13 residues. The germline gives CDR1 SGHAT, CDR2 FQNNGV. The V end was cut by 4 bases, the J end by 6 bases, with 10 bases between. The CDR3 DNA reads TGTGCCAGCAGCTCGGACTTTCGCAATGAGCAGTTCTTC. Protein sequence: CASSSDFRNEQFF. Full variable domain (missing parts from reference TRBV11-2 and TRBJ2-1): EAGVAQSPRYKIIEKRQSVAFWCNPISGHATLYWYQQILGQGPKLLIQFQNNGVVDDSQLPKDRFSAERLKGVDSTLKIQPAKLEDSAVYLCASSSDFRNEQFFGPGTRLTVL.

Comments on this clonotype: A much larger clone differs from this one at a single base, so this may be a read error. The rearrangement joins TRBV28 to TRBJ2-7; D is possibly TRBD1 (5 bases). CDR3 length: 12 amino acids. Germline assignment: CDR1 MDHEN and CDR2 SYDVKM. CDR3 residues: CAGSFQGNEQYF. CDR3 coding DNA: TGTGCCGGCAGTTTCCAGGGCAACGAGCAGTACTTC.

This clonotype showed up just a few times. This chain connects TRBV6-2 or TRBV6-3 to TRBJ2-3, with D hard to call. Trimming left V 3 bases short and J 1 base short, with 17 bases between. This CDR3 spans 17 amino acids. From germline, CDR1 is MNHEY and CDR2 SVGEGT. CDR3 DNA: TGTGCCAGCAGTTATTCCCATTGGGAATCGGGCACAGATACGCAGTATTTT. This translates into CASSYSHWESGTDTQYF.

As regards this clonotype: At one boundary the junction diverges from the germline segment, which might be a read error. The rearrangement joins TRBV9 to TRBJ1-3, with D unresolved. CDR3 length: 13 residues. Germline loops: CDR1 SGDLS, CDR2 YYNGEE. This chain's CDR3 is CATSVASGNTIYF. CDR3 DNA: TGTGCCACCAGCGTAGCTTCAGGAAACACCATATATTTT.

The chain employs TRBV12-3 or TRBV12-4 and TRBJ2-2; perhaps TRBD2 as D (6 bases). This CDR3 has 16 residues. Trimming took 4 bases from V and 2 from J, leaving 14 bases between them. DNA of the CDR3: TGTGCCAGCAGTTACAGACTAGGGAGAAACACCGGGGAGCTGTTTTTT. This encodes CASSYRLGRNTGELFF.

Details on this clonotype: This may come from a read error, since a much larger clone is one base off. The V and J genes are TRBV20-1 and TRBJ2-7; the D gene is possibly TRBD2 (5 bases). The CDR3 has 12 amino acids. Germline V gene lookup returns CDR1 DFQATT and CDR2 SNEGSKA (reference sequence). The V and J ends lost 5 bases and 0 bases respectively, with 8 bases between them. The CDR3 is CSAERSSYEQYF. The CDR3 nucleotides read TGCAGTGCTGAGCGGAGCTCCTACGAGCAGTACTTC.

Regarding this clonotype: With a much larger clone just one base away, this may be a read error. V gene TRBV7-6 combines with J gene TRBJ2-3; tentatively, D is TRBD2 (6 bases). The CDR3 spans 15 residues. The V gene's germline CDR1 is SGHVS and CDR2 FNYEAQ. The CDR3 reads CASSLGGGYTYTQYF. CDR3 DNA: TGTGCCAGCAGCTTAGGTGGGGGGTACACATATACGCAGTATTTT.

The chain is built from TRBV9 and TRBJ2-6; TRBD1 is a possible D gene (5 bases). The CDR3 is made up of 17 amino acids. The V end was cut by 7 bases, the J end by 4 bases, with 21 bases between. Germline V gene sequence: CDR1 SGDLS, CDR2 YYNGEE. The CDR3 DNA sequence: TGTGCCAGCCAGGGTTGGTCAGACGTTTCCGGGGCCAACGTCCTGACTTTC. This encodes CASQGWSDVSGANVLTF.

There are many counts of this clonotype. The chain is built from TRBV7-9 and TRBJ2-4; D gene unclear. The CDR3 covers 14 residues. From germline, CDR1 is SEHNR and CDR2 FQNEAQ (reference sequence). Trimming cost V 3 bases and J 6 bases, with 12 bases left between them. This chain's CDR3 is CASSFVGSGNIQYF. Here the CDR3 DNA reads TGTGCCAGCAGCTTTGTGGGGTCGGGAAACATTCAGTACTTC.

There are a few counts of this clonotype. The J gene is TRBJ1-1, the V gene TRBV28, with D uncertain. Trimming took 2 bases from V and 1 from J, leaving 20 bases between them. This CDR3 region has 18 residues. Germline V gene data show CDR1 as MDHEN and CDR2 as SYDVKM. CDR3 bases: TGTGCCAGCAGTTTAGAGAGTTTCCGTCCGGGCCCGAACACTGAAGCTTTCTTT. The encoded protein is CASSLESFRPGPNTEAFF.

To note about this clonotype: A junction boundary mismatches the germline segment, possibly from a read error. The chain carries TRBV27 and TRBJ2-6; D not certain. This CDR3 has 15 amino acids. The germline CDR1 and CDR2 sequences are MNHEY and SMNVEV (reference sequence). The CDR3 protein is CAGSETPSGANVLTF. DNA for the CDR3: TGTGCCGGCAGTGAAACACCCTCTGGGGCCAACGTCCTGACTTTC.

About this clonotype itself: This may arise from a read error, as a much more abundant clone is one base away. CDR3 in DNA: TGTGCCCGCAGCTTAGGCCTAGCGGGTCGGTACGAGCAGTACTTC. This codes for CARSLGLAGRYEQYF. This chain connects TRBV7-9 to TRBJ2-7; TRBD2 agrees at 8 bases. In germline, CDR1 is SEHNR, CDR2 FQNEAQ (reference sequence). CDR3 length: 15 amino acids.

Ten or more counts support this clonotype. This rearrangement joins TRBV30 to TRBJ2-1; D remains ambiguous. CDR1 is GTSNPN and CDR2 is SVGIG in the germline V gene (reference sequence). The CDR3 totals 13 residues. V lost 4 bases to trimming and J lost 1 base, with 8 bases between them. The CDR3 loop reads CAWTSFSYNEQFF. Written as DNA, the CDR3 is TGTGCCTGGACCTCATTTTCCTACAATGAGCAGTTCTTC.

In its sample, this clonotype was seen a few times. The genes are TRBV7-9 and TRBJ1-6; D uncertain. CDR1 and CDR2 (germline): SEHNR, FQNEAQ (reference sequence). Trimming took 5 bases from V and 6 from J, leaving 8 bases between them. The CDR3 is 13 amino acids. Here the CDR3 reads CASSDGSNSPLHF. The CDR3 coding sequence is TGTGCCAGCAGCGATGGGAGTAATTCACCCCTCCACTTT.

This clonotype was counted only a few times. The gene calls are TRBV9 and TRBJ2-3; TRBD1 might be the D (7 bases). V lost 3 bases and J lost 6, with 20 bases in between. CDR1 is SGDLS and CDR2 is YYNGEE in the germline V gene. The CDR3 extends over 16 amino acids. CDR3 bases: TGTGCCAGCAGCGCTTTTGGTGGAGGGGGCAAGGATACGCAGTATTTT. It is translated as CASSAFGGGGKDTQYF.

Notes on this clonotype: Possible read error: a much larger clone is one base away. This sequence joins TRBV28 and TRBJ2-7, with D perhaps matching TRBD1 (5 bases). This CDR3 region has 13 residues. CDR1 and CDR2 (germline): MDHEN, SYDVKM. The CDR3 nucleotides are TGTGCCAGCACGTCAGGGTCGGCCTACGAGCAGTGCTTC. It yields the protein CASTSGSAYEQCF.

The table lists this clonotype with a count of one. Mismatch with germline at one junction end may stem from a read error. The J gene is TRBJ2-7, the V gene TRBV7-2; possibly TRBD1 for D (5 bases). The CDR3 contains 13 residues. The germline CDR1 and CDR2 sequences are SGHTA and FQGNSA. The CDR3, as DNA: TGTGCCAGCAGCCCAACATGGGGCTACGCGCAGTACTTC. Translated: CASSPTWGYAQYF.

This clonotype was counted only a few times. The chain combines TRBV4-3 with TRBJ1-1; 7 nucleotides align to TRBD1. With V trimmed by 1 base and J by 7 bases, 3 bases remained unmatched. Per germline, CDR1 LGHNA and CDR2 YSLEER. CDR3 length: 13 amino acids. The DNA of the CDR3 is TGCGCCAGCAGCCAAGGACAGGGCCGTGAAGCTTTCTTT. Amino acid sequence: CASSQGQGREAFF.